Each of the 2 T cell receptor beta chains below was sequenced from the same sample in a study of blood T cells in healthy people across ages. Through a sample-barcoded 5' primer and a J-beta primer mix, a second PCR was run for roughly 6 to 11 cycles. Via MiXCR, TCRdb re-called the 5' RACE reads, giving one row per CDR3 protein. The data contain some 900,000 distinct CDR3 sequences, 45% to 50% of them singletons. The sequenced sample was blood. The source is a man younger than 40 in good health.

V usage is TRBV5-1 and J usage is TRBJ2-3, with TRBD2 matching over 8 bases. The V gene end was trimmed by 3 bases and the J gene end by 5 bases; junction bases not matched to a gene: 5. The CDR3 is made up of 14 amino acids. CDR1 is SGHRS and CDR2 is YFSETQ in the germline V gene. The CDR3 reads CASSSGGLRDTQYF. CDR3 bases: TGCGCCAGCAGCTCGGGGGGGCTCAGAGATACGCAGTATTTT.

This chain links TRBV7-2 with TRBJ1-5; D call uncertain. CDR1 is SGHTA and CDR2 is FQGNSA in the germline V gene. The CDR3 spans 16 residues. With 4 bases removed from V and 0 bases from J, the gap between germline ends came to 13 bases. The CDR3 DNA reads as TGTGCCAGCAGCTCCCATGACATTAATAGCAATCAGCCCCAGCATTTT. It translates to CASSSHDINSNQPQHF.